The 25 T cell receptor beta chains below were found in one sample sequenced in a study of blood T cell repertoires in COVID-19. The method was immunoSEQ multiplex PCR; TCRdb's version includes in-frame clones alone and lacks a portion of them. The table has about 69,000 clones, more than 75% seen once; the top ten hold around 50%. Sequenced sample: peripheral blood. The receptor source for this set is a human donor in a cohort sampled during active COVID-19.

The rearrangement joins TRBV6-5 to TRBJ2-7, with D possibly matching TRBD2 (6 bases). V lost 7 bases to trimming and J lost 0 bases, with 16 bases between them. The CDR3 sequence is 15 residues long. CDR1 MNHEY and CDR2 SVGAGI come from the germline V gene. CDR3 sequence (DNA): TGTGCCAGCAACCCTGTTTCCGGGGGCTCCTACGAGCAGTACTTC. Residues: CASNPVSGGSYEQYF.

The V call is TRBV5-1, the J call TRBJ2-5, with a weak D call TRBD1 (6 bases). This CDR3 is 15 amino acids long. Germline CDR1 reads SGHRS; CDR2 reads YFSETQ. The ends were cut back, 4 bases at V and 4 bases at J, with 17 bases in the middle. CDR3 residues: CASSLQGGVRETQYF. In DNA form, the CDR3 reads TGCGCCAGCAGCCTACAGGGTGGGGTTCGAGAGACCCAGTACTTC.

This chain joins TRBV7-8 and TRBJ2-3, with D possibly being TRBD2 (5 bases). This CDR3 comprises 15 residues. V lost 0 bases to trimming and J lost 5 bases, with 12 bases between them. In germline, CDR1 is SGHVS, CDR2 FQNEAQ. The DNA for the CDR3 is TGTGCCAGCAGCTTAGCGGATTTTGGACTAGATACGCAGTATTTT. It codes for CASSLADFGLDTQYF.

This clone came up a few times. V gene TRBV5-4 combines with J gene TRBJ2-7; D may be TRBD1 (6 bases). The germline gives CDR1 SGHNT, CDR2 YYREEE (reference sequence). There are 15 residues in the CDR3. V was clipped by 0 bases and J by 0 bases, with 10 bases between them. CDR3 protein: CASSLAADSSYEQYF. The CDR3 DNA reads as TGTGCCAGCAGCTTGGCCGCGGACAGCTCCTACGAGCAGTACTTC. Variable domain in full (rest from reference TRBV5-4 and TRBJ2-7): ETGVTQSPTHLIKTRGQQVTLRCSSQSGHNTVSWYQQALGQGPQFIFQYYREEENGRGNFPPRFSGLQFPNYSSELNVNALELDDSALYLCASSLAADSSYEQYFGPGTRLTVT.

This chain joins TRBV19 and TRBJ2-5, with 7 bases matching TRBD1. CDR3 length: 14 amino acids. Germline lookup yields CDR1 LNHDA and CDR2 SQIVND (reference sequence). V gave up 5 bases and J gave up 7 bases; unmatched junction bases: 10. This chain's CDR3 is CASSSNDRDGTQYF. The CDR3 DNA follows: TGTGCCAGTAGTTCTAATGACAGGGACGGGACCCAGTACTTC.

J is TRBJ2-7 and V is TRBV29-1; D is possibly TRBD1 (5 bases). The CDR3 sequence is 15 residues long. Trimming shortened V by 4 bases and J by 1 base, and 17 bases separated the two germline ends. Germline V lookup: CDR1 SQVTM, CDR2 ANQGSEA. CDR3 amino acids: CSVVGAQGKSYEQYF. The CDR3 coding sequence is TGCAGCGTTGTTGGGGCCCAAGGGAAATCCTACGAGCAGTACTTC.

This clone showed up just once. V usage is TRBV9 and J usage is TRBJ2-5, with 13 bases identical to TRBD2. J lost 4 bases, V lost 0 bases, and 6 bases had no gene match. There are 17 residues in the CDR3. Germline CDR1 and CDR2: SGDLS and YYNGEE. The CDR3 bases are TGTGCCAGCAGCGTAGGGACTAGCGGGAGCTCGGGAGAGACCCAGTACTTC. Residues: CASSVGTSGSSGETQYF.

The rearrangement uses TRBV19 and TRBJ1-5; unclear D gene. The CDR3 runs 15 residues. Per germline, CDR1 LNHDA and CDR2 SQIVND (reference sequence). V lost 5 bases and J 6 bases, leaving 17 bases between the germline ends. CDR3 nucleotide sequence: TGTGCCAGTAGTCCGGAGCAGGAGGGAAGTCAGCCCCAGCATTTT. It yields the protein CASSPEQEGSQPQHF.

Only one count was recorded for this clone. This rearrangement joins TRBV16 to TRBJ1-2; 11 positions match TRBD1. The V gene end was trimmed by 5 bases and the J gene end by 7 bases; junction bases not matched to a gene: 6. Germline V CDR1 and CDR2: KGHSY, FQNENV. CDR3 length: 14 residues. Written as DNA, the CDR3 is TGTGCCAGCAGCAGGGACAGGGGGAATCGTGGCTACACCTTC. Protein: CASSRDRGNRGYTF.

The rearrangement uses TRBV7-2 and TRBJ2-1, with 7 bases lining up with TRBD1. V was pared by 1 base and J by 6 bases, with 6 bases of the junction left unmatched. This CDR3 has 15 residues. Germline assignment: CDR1 SGHTA and CDR2 FQGNSA. CDR3 sequence: CASSLGQGVLNEQFF. The CDR3 DNA is TGTGCCAGCAGCTTAGGACAGGGAGTGCTCAATGAGCAGTTCTTC.

V and J are TRBV2 and TRBJ2-3, with 10 bases lining up with TRBD2. The CDR3 has 15 amino acids. V lost 1 base to trimming and J lost 9 bases; unmatched junction nucleotides: 7. In germline, CDR1 is SNHLY, CDR2 FYNNEI. The CDR3, as DNA: TGTGCCAGCAGTGAAGGTAGCGGGGGGCGCTCAACGCAGTATTTT. This codes for CASSEGSGGRSTQYF.

The chain is built from TRBV10-3 and TRBJ2-1; D might be TRBD2 (6 bases). The V end lost 2 bases, the J end lost 2 bases, and 10 bases lay between the germline ends. Germline V gives CDR1 ENHRY, CDR2 SYGVKD. This CDR3 is 15 amino acids long. CDR3 sequence reads: CAISENRETYNEQFF. The DNA for the CDR3 is TGTGCCATCAGTGAGAACCGGGAGACCTACAATGAGCAGTTCTTC.

The chain carries TRBV10-1 and TRBJ1-5; the match to TRBD1 covers 10 bases. The CDR3 spans 19 residues. With V trimmed by 4 bases and J by 0 bases, 12 bases remained unmatched. CDR1 and CDR2 from the germline V gene are WNHNN and SYGVQD (reference sequence). The CDR3 DNA reads TGCGCCAGCAGTGGAGGGGACAGGGGCCACGCTTATAGCAATCAGCCCCAGCATTTT. This sequence encodes CASSGGDRGHAYSNQPQHF.

V usage is TRBV5-1 and J usage is TRBJ2-1, with 9 bases aligning to TRBD1. Germline CDR1 and CDR2: SGHRS and YFSETQ. The CDR3 contains 15 residues. The V segment lost 5 bases and the J segment 7 bases; nucleotides outside the gene matches: 10. As DNA, the CDR3 is TGCGCCAGCAGTTCGTACGGGACAGGGCCGAATGAGCAGTTCTTC. Protein: CASSSYGTGPNEQFF.

The rearrangement links TRBV28 to TRBJ1-2, with 7 bases identical to TRBD1. The CDR3 has 10 amino acids. The germline V gene has CDR1 MDHEN and CDR2 SYDVKM. V shed 10 bases, J shed 8 bases, and the junction held 4 bases outside the gene matches. The CDR3 DNA reads TGTGCCACCACAGGGGTGGGCTACACCTTC. This gives the protein CATTGVGYTF.

The chain carries TRBV7-9 and TRBJ1-5; D call uncertain. The CDR3 is 14 amino acids. Germline lookup yields CDR1 SEHNR and CDR2 FQNEAQ (reference sequence). The V end was cut by 4 bases, the J end by 3 bases, with 10 bases between. The CDR3 sequence: CASSSRGSNQPQHF. CDR3 nucleotide sequence: TGTGCCAGCAGCTCCCGGGGTTCCAATCAGCCCCAGCATTTT.

The CDR3 DNA reads as TGTGCCAGCAGCTGGGGTTTAGCGGGAGGTAATACGCAGTATTTT. Translating it yields CASSWGLAGGNTQYF. This chain uses TRBV7-2 with TRBJ2-3, with 10 bases that match TRBD2. The CDR3 runs 15 residues. Germline CDR1 and CDR2: SGHTA and FQGNSA. The trim removed 4 bases at V and 7 bases at J, leaving 8 bases unmatched.

This clone was detected a few times. The genes are TRBV5-1 and TRBJ2-7; a weak D match, TRBD1 (6 bases). CDR3 length equals 14 residues. Germline V gene data show CDR1 as SGHRS and CDR2 as YFSETQ. Trimming pared 4 bases from V and 2 bases from J, leaving 13 bases between. DNA of the CDR3: TGCGCCAGCAGCACAGCACAGGGAGCCTACGAGCAGTACTTC. Translation gives CASSTAQGAYEQYF.

The chain carries TRBV28 and TRBJ2-1; 9 bases map to TRBD1. CDR1 is MDHEN and CDR2 is SYDVKM in the germline V gene. The CDR3 has 14 residues. J gave up 9 bases and V 4 bases, and 7 bases lay outside the gene matches. The CDR3 region is CASSSWDRESEQFF. For the CDR3, the DNA is TGTGCCAGCAGTTCTTGGGACAGGGAAAGTGAGCAGTTCTTC.

Notes on this clone: The same CDR3 also results from other DNA sequences found in this sample. The gene calls are TRBV5-6 and TRBJ2-3, with 10 positions matching TRBD2. The CDR3 length is 16 residues. CDR1 is SGHDT, CDR2 YYEEEE, per germline. Losses at the gene ends were 0 bases for V and 1 base for J; bases not matched to a gene: 2. Written as DNA, the CDR3 is TGTGCCAGCAGCTTGGTGCTAGCGGGGGGCACAGATACGCAGTATTTT. Its protein product is CASSLVLAGGTDTQYF.

In DNA form, the CDR3 reads TGTGCCAGCAGCCAAACTAGTGCAGATACGCAGTATTTT. It specifies CASSQTSADTQYF. The rearrangement uses TRBV27 and TRBJ2-3; the D gene is possibly TRBD2 (5 bases). Between the trimmed V and J ends, which lost 6 bases and 4 bases, there was a span of 11 bases. The germline gives CDR1 MNHEY, CDR2 SMNVEV (reference sequence). This CDR3 is 13 amino acids long.

The chain joins TRBV5-1 to TRBJ2-7; TRBD1 aligns across 8 bases. J gave up 7 bases and V 1 base, and 7 bases lay outside the gene matches. The germline V gene has CDR1 SGHRS and CDR2 YFSETQ. The CDR3 consists of 14 residues. The CDR3 DNA is TGCGCCAGCAGCTTGTCCCAGGGGGCTCGTGAGCAGTACTTC. The encoded protein is CASSLSQGAREQYF.

The CDR3 DNA follows: TGTGCCAGCAGACCAGGAACAGATACGCAGTATTTT. Translation gives CASRPGTDTQYF. The genes are TRBV21-1 and TRBJ2-3; the DNA was not used to check the table's D call, TRBD1. TRBV21-1 is a known pseudogene. The CDR3 sequence is 12 residues long.

The chain's CDR3 is CASIWGPDTGELFF. DNA of the CDR3: TGCGCCAGTATTTGGGGGCCAGACACCGGGGAGCTGTTTTTT. V is TRBV5-1 and J is TRBJ2-2; D may be TRBD1 (6 bases). The CDR3 spans 14 residues. Germline lookup yields CDR1 SGHRS and CDR2 YFSETQ. The V gene lost 8 bases and the J gene lost 3 bases, with 14 bases spanning the gap.

This clone was picked up a small number of times. This chain uses TRBV5-1 with TRBJ2-7, with 8 positions matching TRBD1. The germline CDR1 and CDR2 sequences are SGHRS and YFSETQ. This CDR3 has 14 residues. V lost 4 bases and J lost 3; bases outside the gene matches: 6. The CDR3 region is CASSERTGGYEQYF. For the CDR3, the DNA is TGCGCCAGCAGCGAGAGAACAGGGGGCTACGAGCAGTACTTC.